The T cell receptor (beta chain) described here comes from a study of blood T cells in healthy people across ages. Donor samples were obtained from healthy Caucasian individuals from Russia, aged about 6 to 100. Sample-barcoded 5' priming and a J-beta primer mix drove a second PCR of 7 to 11 cycles. A template-switch adaptor containing 12 random nucleotides labeled each cDNA molecule. From the 5' RACE reads, TCRdb called clonotypes with MiXCR, one entry per CDR3 protein. Of some 730,000 distinct CDR3 sequences listed, approximately 21% are singletons. Worth noting for this clonotype: Its antigen is undetermined.

Study outcomes and limitations: Among T cells, TCR beta diversity per million cells dropped roughly linearly as age rose.

This CDR3 region has 15 residues. Germline CDR1 and CDR2: LNHDA and SQIVND (reference sequence). The rearrangement joins TRBV19 to TRBJ2-1, with D perhaps TRBD1 (5 bases). The DNA end is a closer match to TRBJ2-7, so the J assignment may be wrong. The sequenced material came from blood. The sequence was collected from a man between 65 and 80 years old in good health. CDR3: CASSINGAFSYEQYF. The CDR3 DNA follows: TGTGCCAGTAGTATAAATGGGGCCTTCTCCTACGAGCAGTACTTC.